These 10 T cell receptor beta chains came from one sample sequenced in a study of glioma-infiltrating T cells after dendritic cell vaccination. As for time point: after dendritic cell vaccination, including at tumor progression/relapse. Sequencing was performed with immunoSEQ multiplex PCR; in TCRdb, only in-frame clones are kept and a portion is missing. The sample has 55,000 to 75,000 clones, roughly 83% seen once. Here the sequenced sample was blood, taken after dendritic cell vaccination. These receptors came from a human donor with glioblastoma.

This clone is a singleton in its sample. An end of the junction does not agree with germline; a read error may underlie this. The chain employs TRBV2 and TRBJ1-1; D is unresolved. Looked up from germline, CDR1 is SNHLY and CDR2 is FYNNEI. This CDR3 is built from 13 residues. The CDR3 reads CASSVGRPTEAFF. DNA for the CDR3: TGTGCCAGCAGTGTGGGGAGGCCCACTGAGGCTTTCTTT. Supplemented by reference TRBV2 and TRBJ1-1, the full variable domain reads EPEVTQTPSHQVTQMGQEVILRCVPISNHLYFYWYRQILGQKVEFLVSFYNNEISEKSEIFDDQFSVERPDGSNFTLKIRSTKLEDSAMYFCASSVGRPTEAFFGQGTRLTVV.

The rearrangement uses TRBV5-4 and TRBJ2-5; 8 bases fit TRBD1. The trim removed 0 bases at V and 5 bases at J, leaving 9 bases unmatched. The length of the CDR3 is 16 residues. CDR1 and CDR2 (germline): SGHNT, YYREEE (reference sequence). The CDR3 nucleotides are TGTGCCAGCAGCTTGGTGGACAGGGTCGCAGGGGAGACCCAGTACTTC. Residues: CASSLVDRVAGETQYF. Supplemented by reference TRBV5-4 and TRBJ2-5, the full variable domain reads ETGVTQSPTHLIKTRGQQVTLRCSSQSGHNTVSWYQQALGQGPQFIFQYYREEENGRGNFPPRFSGLQFPNYSSELNVNALELDDSALYLCASSLVDRVAGETQYFGPGTRLLVL.

The chain joins TRBV19 to TRBJ2-7; 7 nucleotides line up with TRBD1. The CDR3 totals 15 residues. Germline values: CDR1 LNHDA, CDR2 SQIVND (reference sequence). The V gene end was trimmed by 6 bases and the J gene end by 2 bases; junction bases not matched to a gene: 10. The CDR3 region is CASRLQGSPPYEQYF. In DNA form, the CDR3 reads TGTGCCAGTAGATTACAGGGGAGTCCCCCCTACGAGCAGTACTTC.

The V gene is TRBV10-2, the J gene TRBJ1-1, with D unclear. This CDR3 comprises 11 residues. The V and J ends lost 2 bases and 11 bases respectively, with 9 bases between them. Germline CDR1 and CDR2: WSHSY and SAAADI. CDR3 bases: TGCGCCAGCAGTGAGGGAGCTAGTGCTTTCTTT. Translation: CASSEGASAFF.

The V call is TRBV19, the J call TRBJ1-2; possible D gene TRBD1, 6 bases. Germline assignment: CDR1 LNHDA and CDR2 SQIVND (reference sequence). The CDR3 is made up of 15 amino acids. V was cut by 3 bases and J by 5 bases, with 16 bases left in between. CDR3 coding DNA: TGTGCCAGTAGTATCGTCAGGGGACCAAGTTATGGCTACACCTTC. Protein product: CASSIVRGPSYGYTF.

The genes are TRBV6-1 and TRBJ2-1; D possibly corresponds to TRBD1 (6 bases). Trimming stripped 9 bases from V and 7 bases from J, with 13 bases between. CDR1 and CDR2 (germline): MNHNS, SASEGT. The CDR3 has 12 residues. The CDR3 coding sequence is TGTGCCAGTAAAACTACAGGGAATGAGCAGTTCTTC. Protein: CASKTTGNEQFF.

The chain is built from TRBV7-3 and TRBJ1-4, with 8 bases fitting TRBD1. The CDR3 is 17 residues long. Germline assignment: CDR1 SGHTA and CDR2 FQGTGA. With V trimmed by 4 bases and J by 5 bases, 12 bases remained unmatched. In nucleotides, the CDR3 is TGTGCCAGCAGCTCCCACCGGGACAGGTGGAAGAATGAAAAACTGTTTTTT. Its translation is CASSSHRDRWKNEKLFF.

The rearrangement uses TRBV5-5 and TRBJ2-2; 9 nucleotides match TRBD1. Germline CDR1 reads SGHKS; CDR2 reads YYEKEE (reference sequence). J gave up 5 bases and V 3 bases, and 8 bases lay outside the gene matches. The CDR3 length is 16 residues. The CDR3 is CASSWTGDGTTGELFF. The CDR3, as DNA: TGTGCCAGCAGCTGGACAGGGGATGGGACTACCGGGGAGCTGTTTTTT.

The chain has TRBV5-4 and TRBJ2-5; tentatively, D is TRBD1 (6 bases). The length of the CDR3 is 14 residues. The V end was cut by 6 bases, the J end by 7 bases, with 19 bases between. Germline V gene lookup returns CDR1 SGHNT and CDR2 YYREEE (reference sequence). DNA for the CDR3: TGTGCCAGCAAGGGGGATCCTTCCGGATGGACCCAGTACTTC. Translated: CASKGDPSGWTQYF.

On this clone itself: Other DNA sequences in the sample encode the same CDR3. This chain joins TRBV15 and TRBJ1-1, with D tentatively TRBD1 (5 bases). Trimming shortened V by 1 base and J by 4 bases, and 10 bases separated the two germline ends. The CDR3 is made up of 14 amino acids. Germline CDR1 LNHNV, CDR2 YYDKDF (reference sequence). In DNA, the CDR3 is TGTGCCACCAGCAGAGGGGCGGGGGGCACTGAAGCTTTCTTT. As protein: CATSRGAGGTEAFF.